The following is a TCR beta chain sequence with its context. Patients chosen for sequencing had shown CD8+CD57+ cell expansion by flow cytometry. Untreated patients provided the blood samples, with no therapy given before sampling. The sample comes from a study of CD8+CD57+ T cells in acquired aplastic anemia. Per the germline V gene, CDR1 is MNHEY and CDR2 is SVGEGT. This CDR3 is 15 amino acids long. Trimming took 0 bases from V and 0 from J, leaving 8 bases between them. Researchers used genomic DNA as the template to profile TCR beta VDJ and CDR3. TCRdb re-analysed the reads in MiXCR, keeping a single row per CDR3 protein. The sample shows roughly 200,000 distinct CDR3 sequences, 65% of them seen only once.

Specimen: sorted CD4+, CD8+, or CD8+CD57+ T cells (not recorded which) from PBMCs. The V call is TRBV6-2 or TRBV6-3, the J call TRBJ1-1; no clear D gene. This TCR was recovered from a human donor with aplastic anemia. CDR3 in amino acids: CASSYSLEMNTEAFF. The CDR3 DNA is TGTGCCAGCAGTTACTCGCTCGAGATGAACACTGAAGCTTTCTTT.